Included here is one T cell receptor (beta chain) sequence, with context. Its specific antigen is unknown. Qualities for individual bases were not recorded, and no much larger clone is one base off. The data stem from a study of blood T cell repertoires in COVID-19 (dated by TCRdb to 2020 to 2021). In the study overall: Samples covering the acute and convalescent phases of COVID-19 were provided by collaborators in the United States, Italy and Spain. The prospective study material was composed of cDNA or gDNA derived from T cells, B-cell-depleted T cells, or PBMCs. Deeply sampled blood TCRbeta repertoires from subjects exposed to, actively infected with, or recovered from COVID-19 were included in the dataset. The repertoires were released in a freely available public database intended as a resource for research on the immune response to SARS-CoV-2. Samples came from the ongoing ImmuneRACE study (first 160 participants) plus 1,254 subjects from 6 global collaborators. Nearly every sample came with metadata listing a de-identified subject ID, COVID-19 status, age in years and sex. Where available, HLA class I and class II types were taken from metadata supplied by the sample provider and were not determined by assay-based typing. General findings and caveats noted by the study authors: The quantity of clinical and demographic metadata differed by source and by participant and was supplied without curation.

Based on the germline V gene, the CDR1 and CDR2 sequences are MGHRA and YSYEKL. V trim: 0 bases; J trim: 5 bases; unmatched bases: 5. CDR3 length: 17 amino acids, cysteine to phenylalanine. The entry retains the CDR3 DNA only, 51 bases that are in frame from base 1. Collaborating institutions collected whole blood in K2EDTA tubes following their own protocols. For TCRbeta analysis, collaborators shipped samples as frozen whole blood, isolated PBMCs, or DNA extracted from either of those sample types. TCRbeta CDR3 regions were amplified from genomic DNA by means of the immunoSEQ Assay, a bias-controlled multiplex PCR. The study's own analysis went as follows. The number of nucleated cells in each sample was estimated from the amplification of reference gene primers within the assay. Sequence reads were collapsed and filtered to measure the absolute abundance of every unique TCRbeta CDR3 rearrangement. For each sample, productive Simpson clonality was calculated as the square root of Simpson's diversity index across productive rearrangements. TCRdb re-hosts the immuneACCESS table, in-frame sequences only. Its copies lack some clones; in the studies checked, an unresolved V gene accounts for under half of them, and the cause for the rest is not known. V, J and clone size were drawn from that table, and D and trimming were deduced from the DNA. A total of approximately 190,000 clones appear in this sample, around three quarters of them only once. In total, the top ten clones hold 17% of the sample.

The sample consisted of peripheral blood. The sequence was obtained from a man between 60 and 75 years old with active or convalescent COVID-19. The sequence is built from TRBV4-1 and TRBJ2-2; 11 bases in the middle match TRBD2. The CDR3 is CASSQDSGRAGTGELFF. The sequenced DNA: TGCGCCAGCAGCCAAGATAGCGGGAGGGCCGGAACCGGGGAGCTGTTTTTT.